A selection of T cell receptor beta chains follows, all from one sample in a study of blood T cell repertoires in COVID-19. Produced via immunoSEQ multiplex PCR; TCRdb's table is partial and in-frame only. The data contain about 210,000 clones, 89% of them singletons. The specimen was PBMCs or T cells enriched from blood (not recorded which). Receptors originate from a woman under 30 who had recovered from COVID-19. Both conserved end residues are part of each CDR3. A D gene is named only where the DNA matches it firmly. Some rows have no size entry. The others give once, few or many, or a class for an expanded clone.

>TRBD1|TRBJ1-1|TRBV18|-
CASSSFLGQGPTEAFF
TGTGCCAGCTCAAGTTTTCTGGGACAGGGCCCCACTGAAGCTTTCTTT
>-|TRBJ1-4|TRBV28|-
CASSLFRDTPRGEKLFF
TGTGCCAGCAGTTTATTTAGGGACACCCCACGGGGTGAAAAACTGTTTTTT
>-|TRBJ2-1|TRBV11-2|few
CASSLGGSRLPYNEQFF
TGTGCCAGCAGCTTAGGGGGCTCCCGATTACCGTACAATGAGCAGTTCTTC
>TRBD1|TRBJ1-1|TRBV19|-
CASTYYRGTEAFF
TGTGCCAGTACCTATTACAGGGGGACTGAAGCTTTCTTT
>-|TRBJ1-6|TRBV28|-
CASTKSVPHLHF
TGTGCCAGCACCAAAAGCGTACCGCATCTCCACTTT
>-|TRBJ2-7|TRBV18|-
CASSPRYRAYEQYF
TGTGCCAGCTCACCACGGTATAGAGCTTACGAGCAGTACTTC
>-|TRBJ1-1|TRBV28|-
CASSLLGAGAGTEAFF
TGTGCCAGCAGTTTATTGGGGGCAGGGGCCGGGACTGAAGCTTTCTTT
>TRBD1|TRBJ1-2|TRBV30|once
CAWSGSTGGSGYTF
TGTGCCTGGAGTGGGTCAACAGGGGGCAGTGGCTACACCTTC
>-|TRBJ1-4|TRBV24-1|-
CATSAAGHNEKLFF
TGTGCCACCAGTGCGGCAGGGCATAATGAAAAACTGTTTTTT
>TRBD1|TRBJ1-1|TRBV20-1|-
CSASVGQGLIEAFF
TGCAGTGCTAGTGTGGGACAGGGGCTAATTGAAGCTTTCTTT
>-|TRBJ1-5|TRBV28|-
CASSAGGPPNQPQHF
TGTGCCAGCAGTGCCGGGGGACCCCCTAATCAGCCCCAGCATTTT
>-|TRBJ2-5|TRBV6-6|-
CASRTGQLGETQYF
TGTGCCAGCAGAACAGGACAATTGGGAGAGACCCAGTACTTC
>TRBD1|TRBJ2-5|TRBV5-1|-
CASSFGQGRETQYF
TGCGCCAGCAGCTTCGGACAGGGTAGGGAGACCCAGTACTTC
>TRBD2|TRBJ2-7|TRBV5-1|few
CASSLASETSLSEQYF
TGCGCCAGCAGCTTGGCCTCGGAGACTAGCCTATCCGAGCAGTACTTC
>-|TRBJ2-5|TRBV13|-
CASSQTQGEYQETQYF
TGTGCCAGCAGCCAAACCCAGGGTGAGTACCAAGAGACCCAGTACTTC
>-|TRBJ2-2|TRBV2|-
CASGGTGELFF
TGTGCCAGCGGCGGGACCGGGGAGCTGTTTTTT
>-|TRBJ2-7|TRBV6-5|-
CASTQTGIHYEQYF
TGTGCCAGCACCCAAACGGGAATCCACTACGAGCAGTACTTC
>-|TRBJ2-3|TRBV24-1|-
CATSAGWQEGTQYF
TGTGCCACCAGTGCGGGCTGGCAGGAGGGCACGCAGTATTTT
>TRBD1|TRBJ1-4|TRBV7-2|-
CASSPRQGGEKLFF
TGTGCCAGCAGCCCCCGACAGGGAGGTGAAAAACTGTTTTTT
>-|TRBJ1-4|TRBV6-5|once
CASSFRGTNEKLFF
TGTGCCAGCAGTTTTCGGGGGACTAATGAAAAACTGTTTTTT
>-|TRBJ1-4|TRBV28|-
CASSLRIRMNEKLFF
TGTGCCAGCAGTCTCCGGATCAGGATGAATGAAAAACTGTTTTTT
>TRBD2|TRBJ2-3|TRBV4-2|-
CASSQEVSGGADTQYF
TGTGCCAGCAGCCAAGAAGTTAGCGGGGGGGCAGATACGCAGTATTTT
>TRBD1|TRBJ2-7|TRBV10-2|-
CASTGTALSYEQYF
TGCGCCAGCACGGGGACAGCCCTTTCCTACGAGCAGTACTTC
>-|TRBJ2-3|TRBV10-1|-
CASSWARGDTQYF
TGCGCCAGCAGTTGGGCCCGGGGAGATACGCAGTATTTT
>TRBD1|TRBJ1-6|TRBV28|-
CATPSGTGNSPLHF
TGTGCCACCCCGTCGGGGACAGGGAATTCACCCCTCCACTTT
>TRBD1|TRBJ1-4|TRBV12-5|-
CASGLGQGAANEKLFF
TGTGCTAGTGGTTTGGGGCAGGGGGCTGCTAATGAAAAACTGTTTTTT